The 32 T cell receptor beta chains below were found in one sample sequenced in a study of T cell responses to AZD1222 COVID-19 vaccine (dated by TCRdb to the early 2020s). Libraries were prepared through the immunoSEQ multiplex PCR assay. This immuneACCESS table, as held by TCRdb, lists in-frame sequences with V and J called but not all clones. Of the missing ones, under half trace to an unresolved V gene in checked studies; the others have no known cause. For this sample the table gives roughly 75,000 clones, of which around 83% were detected only once. 8% to 10% of the sample rests with the top ten. The sample's time point label is to be understood as: baseline before first vaccination. The sequences come from peripheral blood, collected on day 0 of AZD1222 vaccination. The receptors shown here come from an adult in good health.

This chain joins TRBV6-5 and TRBJ1-5; possibly TRBD1 for D (5 bases). V gave up 6 bases and J gave up 2 bases, with 14 bases separating them. Germline loops: CDR1 MNHEY, CDR2 SVGAGI. The CDR3 has 15 residues. The CDR3 spells CASSPSGMGNQPQHF. The CDR3 coding sequence is TGTGCCAGCAGCCCATCAGGGATGGGCAATCAGCCCCAGCATTTT.

Remarks on this clone: The identical CDR3 is also encoded by other nucleotide sequences in the sample. The chain employs TRBV19 and TRBJ1-4, with D hard to call. Trimming pared 2 bases from V and 0 bases from J, leaving 10 bases between. The CDR3 consists of 16 residues. Germline values: CDR1 LNHDA, CDR2 SQIVND (reference sequence). This CDR3 reads CASSITGRTTNEKLFF. The CDR3 bases are TGTGCCAGTAGTATAACCGGGAGAACAACTAATGAAAAACTGTTTTTT.

The chain combines TRBV9 with TRBJ2-3; the D gene is possibly TRBD1 (5 bases). Germline values: CDR1 SGDLS, CDR2 YYNGEE. The CDR3 is 15 amino acids. V lost 2 bases and J 2 bases, leaving 12 bases between the germline ends. This chain's CDR3 is CASSVDSYPTDTQYF. DNA of the CDR3: TGTGCCAGCAGCGTCGACAGCTACCCCACAGATACGCAGTATTTT.

The chain links TRBV30 to TRBJ2-5; D is unresolved. This CDR3 comprises 11 residues. Germline V gene data show CDR1 as GTSNPN and CDR2 as SVGIG (reference sequence). Trimming left V 2 bases short and J 11 bases short, with 12 bases between. The CDR3 DNA reads TGTGCCTGGAGTAGGACCCGTCCTCAGTACTTC. Translation: CAWSRTRPQYF.

V usage is TRBV27 and J usage is TRBJ1-5, with TRBD1 as a possible D gene (6 bases). The V end was cut by 5 bases, the J end by 0 bases, with 23 bases between. This CDR3 contains 19 residues. CDR1 and CDR2 from the germline V gene are MNHEY and SMNVEV (reference sequence). CDR3 sequence: CASSLRDIQRLYSNQPQHF. CDR3 sequence (DNA): TGTGCCAGCAGTCTCCGGGACATACAGCGGCTATATAGCAATCAGCCCCAGCATTTT.

The gene calls are TRBV29-1 and TRBJ2-3; tentatively, D is TRBD2 (6 bases). Deletions cut 5 bases from V and 5 bases from J, with 8 bases between. Germline loops: CDR1 SQVTM, CDR2 ANQGSEA. CDR3 length: 11 amino acids. The CDR3 bases are TGCAGCGTTATCGGGGGAGATACGCAGTATTTT. As protein: CSVIGGDTQYF.

The chain joins TRBV7-8 to TRBJ2-7; weak D call: TRBD2 (6 bases). CDR3 size: 14 residues. Trimming pared 7 bases from V and 5 bases from J, leaving 18 bases between. Germline V CDR1 and CDR2: SGHVS, FQNEAQ. The CDR3 region has the DNA TGTGCCAGCAAACCCGGGAGTCAGAGCGACGAGCAGTACTTC. Translation: CASKPGSQSDEQYF. Filled out from reference TRBV7-8 and TRBJ2-7, the complete variable domain reads GAGVSQSPRYKVAKRGQDVALRCDPISGHVSLFWYQQALGQGPEFLTYFQNEAQLDKSGLPSDRFFAERPEGSVSTLKIQRTQQEDSAVYLCASKPGSQSDEQYFGPGTRLTVT.

The chain joins TRBV7-2 to TRBJ1-2, with D unclear. Germline loops: CDR1 SGHTA, CDR2 FQGNSA. The CDR3 is made up of 14 amino acids. Trimming left V 5 bases short and J 0 bases short, with 10 bases between. The chain's CDR3 is CASSNYWTNYGYTF. The CDR3 DNA is TGTGCCAGCAGCAACTACTGGACTAACTATGGCTACACCTTC.

The CDR3: CASSPQGQGNTIYF. DNA for the CDR3: TGTGCCAGCTCCCCACAGGGGCAAGGAAACACCATATATTTT. V and J are TRBV9 and TRBJ1-3; 7 nucleotides match TRBD1. The CDR3 spans 14 residues. V shed 7 bases and J 4 bases; nucleotides not matched to a gene: 8. Per germline, CDR1 SGDLS and CDR2 YYNGEE.

The rearrangement joins TRBV7-9 to TRBJ2-3, with D perhaps matching TRBD2 (5 bases). There are 15 residues in the CDR3. The V end lost 3 bases, the J end lost 2 bases, and 12 bases lay between the germline ends. The germline V gene encodes CDR1 SEHNR and CDR2 FQNEAQ (reference sequence). In nucleotides, the CDR3 is TGTGCCAGCAGCTTGAAGCGGCGCCACACAGATACGCAGTATTTT. This gives the protein CASSLKRRHTDTQYF.

The chain couples TRBV27 to TRBJ1-6, with TRBD1 matching over 7 bases. Germline CDR1 is MNHEY and CDR2 is SMNVEV (reference sequence). This CDR3 contains 15 residues. The trim removed 7 bases at V and 6 bases at J, leaving 9 bases unmatched. The DNA for the CDR3 is TGTGCCAGCACACTCGGACAGGCGACTAATTCACCCCTCCACTTT. The encoded protein is CASTLGQATNSPLHF.

The chain links TRBV3-1 (or the pseudogene TRBV3-2) to TRBJ2-1; D is unresolved. Germline V gives CDR1 LGHDT, CDR2 YNNKEL (reference sequence). This CDR3 region has 13 residues. Trimming stripped 3 bases from V and 5 bases from J, with 8 bases between. Here the CDR3 DNA reads TGTGCCAGCAGCCACGACACTAACAATGAGCAGTTCTTC. Protein sequence: CASSHDTNNEQFF.

The CDR3 spells CASSRGGYGYTF. CDR3 coding DNA: TGTGCCAGCAGCCGGGGTGGATATGGCTACACCTTC. The V call is TRBV28, the J call TRBJ1-2; D is unresolved. The germline V gene has CDR1 MDHEN and CDR2 SYDVKM. CDR3 length equals 12 residues. The V gene lost 6 bases and the J gene lost 5 bases, with 10 bases spanning the gap.

This sequence joins TRBV21-1 and TRBJ2-1; TRBD1, the table's D call, was not compared with the DNA. TRBV21-1 is deemed a pseudogene. The CDR3 extends over 20 amino acids. The CDR3 loop reads CASSKFSGGYNRGSYNEQFF. The CDR3 region has the DNA TGTGCCAGCAGCAAATTTTCAGGGGGCTACAACAGGGGGTCCTACAATGAGCAGTTCTTC.

The rearrangement links TRBV7-2 to TRBJ1-4; D is possibly TRBD1 (5 bases). The V gene's germline CDR1 is SGHTA and CDR2 FQGNSA. CDR3 length: 15 residues. The ends were cut back, 5 bases at V and 8 bases at J, with 18 bases in the middle. CDR3 nucleotide sequence: TGTGCCAGCAGCCCCCGGACACTTAGTGGGGAAAAACTGTTTTTT. Translating it yields CASSPRTLSGEKLFF.

The chain recombines TRBV5-4 with TRBJ1-2; TRBD1 might be the D (5 bases). Trimming left V 2 bases short and J 4 bases short, with 9 bases between. This CDR3 has 13 residues. Germline values: CDR1 SGHNT, CDR2 YYREEE (reference sequence). The CDR3 sequence: CASSFDRGYGYTF. Written as DNA, the CDR3 is TGTGCCAGCAGCTTTGACAGAGGCTATGGCTACACCTTC.

The chain has TRBV7-8 and TRBJ1-3; D unresolved. This CDR3 has 15 residues. Per germline, CDR1 SGHVS and CDR2 FQNEAQ. V gave up 1 base and J gave up 4 bases, with 11 bases separating them. The CDR3 nucleotides read TGTGCCAGCAGCTTAGTCGGTGGTATCGGAAACACCATATATTTT. Its protein is CASSLVGGIGNTIYF.

The V call is TRBV10-3, the J call TRBJ1-1; 11 nucleotides agree with TRBD1. Trimming cost V 8 bases and J 3 bases; bases outside gene matches: 2. CDR1 and CDR2 from the germline V gene are ENHRY and SYGVKD. This CDR3 has 13 amino acids. The CDR3 nucleotides are TGTGCCATCTTGGGACAGGGGGACACTGAAGCTTTCTTT. This gives the protein CAILGQGDTEAFF.

This chain uses TRBV24-1 with TRBJ2-1; 10 positions match TRBD1. Germline CDR1 is KGHDR and CDR2 is SFDVKD. V lost 1 base, J lost 9 bases, and 11 bases stayed unmatched. The CDR3 is 17 amino acids. The CDR3 coding sequence is TGTGCCACCAGTGATTTTGCCGGGACAGGGGTGCGGGGTGAGCAGTTCTTC. It specifies CATSDFAGTGVRGEQFF.

The V gene is TRBV28, the J gene TRBJ2-7; unclear D gene. In germline, CDR1 is MDHEN, CDR2 SYDVKM. The CDR3 totals 11 residues. Deletions cut 5 bases from V and 6 bases from J, with 8 bases between. CDR3 residues: CASSIRVEQYF. CDR3 in DNA: TGTGCCAGCAGTATTAGGGTCGAGCAGTACTTC. The whole variable domain, filled in from reference TRBV28 and TRBJ2-7, reads DVKVTQSSRYLVKRTGEKVFLECVQDMDHENMFWYRQDPGLGLRLIYFSYDVKMKEKGDIPEGYSVSREKKERFSLILESASTNQTSMYLCASSIRVEQYFGPGTRLTVT.

This chain links TRBV28 with TRBJ2-2, with 7 bases aligning to TRBD1. The CDR3 is 15 residues long. J lost 6 bases, V lost 1 base, and 5 bases had no gene match. Germline loops: CDR1 MDHEN, CDR2 SYDVKM. The CDR3 protein is CASSLLQGMAGELFF. Here the CDR3 DNA reads TGTGCCAGCAGTTTATTACAGGGGATGGCCGGGGAGCTGTTTTTT.

This rearrangement joins TRBV2 to TRBJ2-1; no clear D gene. The CDR3 spans 14 residues. Trimming pared 8 bases from V and 4 bases from J, leaving 15 bases between. In germline, CDR1 is SNHLY, CDR2 FYNNEI. The CDR3 nucleotides read TGTGCCAGCGGAGACCCGACCTTTTACAATGAGCAGTTCTTC. Its translation is CASGDPTFYNEQFF.

This clone was seen only a few times. This chain links TRBV12-3 or TRBV12-4 with TRBJ1-2; D uncertain. Between the trimmed V and J ends, which lost 1 base and 7 bases, there was a span of 4 bases. The CDR3 is 11 amino acids. Here the CDR3 reads CASSLEGGYTF. The CDR3 DNA sequence: TGTGCCAGCAGTTTAGAGGGTGGCTACACCTTC.

V usage is TRBV11-2 and J usage is TRBJ2-3; D is ambiguous. This CDR3 is 11 amino acids long. From germline, CDR1 is SGHAT and CDR2 FQNNGV. V was cut by 3 bases and J by 6 bases, with 4 bases left in between. CDR3 sequence (DNA): TGTGCCAGCAGCTTTATGGATACGCAGTATTTT. Its translation is CASSFMDTQYF.

The V and J genes are TRBV28 and TRBJ2-1; D remains unclear. V lost 2 bases, J lost 8 bases, and 4 bases lay in between. The V gene's germline CDR1 is MDHEN and CDR2 SYDVKM. This CDR3 has 11 amino acids. The CDR3 loop reads CASSLRHEQFF. CDR3 DNA: TGTGCCAGCAGTTTAAGGCATGAGCAGTTCTTC.

This clone has a single count. This chain joins TRBV2 and TRBJ2-7; 7 bases match TRBD1. V gave up 5 bases and J gave up 5 bases; unmatched junction bases: 9. The CDR3 loop spans 14 amino acids. The germline CDR1 and CDR2 sequences are SNHLY and FYNNEI. This chain's CDR3 is CASSSRDSLNEQYF. CDR3 nucleotide sequence: TGTGCCAGCAGTAGCCGGGACAGTCTCAACGAGCAGTACTTC.

The CDR3, as DNA: TGCGCCAGCAGCCAGAGATCCTATCCGGGTTATGTATCTGAAGCTTTCTTT. Translated, it gives CASSQRSYPGYVSEAFF. V and J are TRBV4-1 and TRBJ1-1; D remains ambiguous. This CDR3 is 17 amino acids long. With 3 bases removed from V and 6 bases from J, the gap between germline ends came to 23 bases. The V gene's germline CDR1 is MGHRA and CDR2 YSYEKL.

V is TRBV5-8 and J is TRBJ2-1; D is perhaps TRBD1 or TRBD2 (6 bases each). The V gene lost 2 bases and the J gene lost 2 bases, with 11 bases spanning the gap. The V gene's germline CDR1 is SGHTS and CDR2 YDEGEE. The CDR3 spans 15 residues. This CDR3 is CASSFGGTTYNEQFF. The CDR3 DNA sequence: TGTGCCAGCAGCTTTGGAGGGACAACCTACAATGAGCAGTTCTTC. Full variable domain (outside the CDR3, taken from reference TRBV5-8 and TRBJ2-1): EAGVTQSPTHLIKTRGQQATLRCSPISGHTSVYWYQQALGLGLQFLLWYDEGEERNRGNFPPRFSGRQFPNYSSELNVNALELEDSALYLCASSFGGTTYNEQFFGPGTRLTVL.

This clone was found a few times. The rearrangement joins TRBV4-2 to TRBJ1-6; D perhaps matches TRBD1 (5 bases). This CDR3 is built from 15 residues. CDR1 is LGHNA and CDR2 is YNFKEQ in the germline V gene. Trimming removed 1 base at V and 10 bases at J, with 14 bases between. CDR3 region: CASSQGADQGSPLHF. CDR3 bases: TGTGCCAGCAGCCAAGGAGCCGACCAGGGATCACCCCTCCACTTT.

The chain combines TRBV6-5 with TRBJ1-1, with TRBD1 matching over 8 bases. The length of the CDR3 is 14 residues. Trimming at V came to 2 bases and at J to 11 bases, leaving 10 bases not matched to a gene. CDR1 and CDR2 from the germline V gene are MNHEY and SVGAGI. CDR3 amino acids: CASSYRIGQGWAFF. DNA of the CDR3: TGTGCCAGCAGTTACCGAATAGGACAGGGATGGGCTTTCTTT.

V and J are TRBV6-4 and TRBJ2-1, with a tentative D call TRBD1 (5 bases). CDR1 and CDR2 (germline): MRHNA, SNTAGT. There are 16 residues in the CDR3. Trimming removed 0 bases at V and 7 bases at J, with 16 bases between. The CDR3 DNA is TGTGCCAGCAGTGACTCGGTCGCAGGGTGGGGAAATGAGCAGTTCTTC. Amino acids: CASSDSVAGWGNEQFF.

V gene TRBV11-3 combines with J gene TRBJ2-7, with 8 positions matching TRBD1. CDR3 size: 16 residues. V was pared by 6 bases and J by 1 base, with 11 bases of the junction left unmatched. Germline lookup yields CDR1 SGHNT and CDR2 YENEEA. The CDR3 loop is CASSRPHRGWSYEQYF. CDR3 nucleotides: TGTGCCAGCAGTCGTCCGCACAGGGGGTGGTCCTACGAGCAGTACTTC.